This T cell receptor beta chain is from a study of human T cells and chemical hapten exposure. Described time point: pre-sensitization, week 0. Treatment: therapeutic diphenylcyclopropenone sensitization with weekly scalp DPC. Notes on the study in general: The donors suffered from alopecia, so their immune response may not match that of healthy people.

This clonotype was detected ten times or more. Its matching antigen is unknown. Library preparation tagged each individual cDNA molecule with a unique molecular identifier. From the RACE reads, TCRdb called clonotypes with MiXCR, one entry per CDR3 protein. This table has some 250,000 distinct CDR3 sequences, roughly 8% appearing once. The CDR3 spans 13 residues. The ends were cut back, 4 bases at V and 4 bases at J, with 11 bases in the middle. Germline-derived CDR1 and CDR2 are SGHDT and YYEEEE. This specimen consisted of whole blood, obtained in connection with sensitization to the hapten diphenylcyclopropenone (DPC). This chain joins TRBV5-6 and TRBJ1-2, with D perhaps TRBD1 (5 bases). The sequence was obtained from a man aged 18-30 years with alopecia areata. Some clones in this sample may be carry-over from other donors' samples. The CDR3 reads CASSTDSSYGYTF. Here the CDR3 DNA reads TGTGCCAGCAGCACCGACAGCTCCTATGGCTACACCTTC.